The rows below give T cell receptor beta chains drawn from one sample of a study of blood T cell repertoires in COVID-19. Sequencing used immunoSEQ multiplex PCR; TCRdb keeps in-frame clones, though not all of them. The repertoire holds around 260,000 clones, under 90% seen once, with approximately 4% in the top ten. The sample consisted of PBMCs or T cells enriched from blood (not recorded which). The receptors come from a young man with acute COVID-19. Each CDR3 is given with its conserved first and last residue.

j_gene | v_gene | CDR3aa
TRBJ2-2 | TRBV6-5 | CASSNRARTGELFF
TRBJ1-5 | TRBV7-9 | CASSSTLGGAGQPQHF
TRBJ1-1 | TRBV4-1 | CASSQTLPPSTEAFF
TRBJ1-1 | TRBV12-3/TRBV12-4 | CASSRQGGTEAFF
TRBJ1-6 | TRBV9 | CASSVHSGGQLNSPLHF
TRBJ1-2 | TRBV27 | CASSLAAGTANYGYTF
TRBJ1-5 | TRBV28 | CASSAGQGASQPQHF
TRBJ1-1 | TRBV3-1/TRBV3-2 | CASSQALLQGREAFF
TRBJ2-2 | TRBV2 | CASSPSGSWTGELFF
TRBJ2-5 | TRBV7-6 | CASSSQRSGRQETQYF
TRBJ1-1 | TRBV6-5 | CASSSGAGKNTEAFF
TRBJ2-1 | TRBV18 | CASSPTGGGYNEQFF
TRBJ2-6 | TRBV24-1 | CATSDLGASGANVLTF
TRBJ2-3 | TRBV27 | CASSWGGRVADTQYF